This T cell receptor beta chain was profiled in a study of neurological immune-mediated disorders. TCRdb independently ran MiXCR on the 5' RACE reads; one entry per CDR3 protein. Counted here are approximately 32,000 distinct CDR3 sequences, over 12% occurring once; the ten biggest clones make up 25% to 35%. This clonotype was recorded at least ten times. In germline, CDR1 is DFQATT, CDR2 SNEGSKA (reference sequence). After removal of 5 bases from V and 1 base from J, the junction contained 8 bases not matched to a gene. The length of the CDR3 is 15 residues. The sample was PBMCs. The V and J genes are TRBV20-1 and TRBJ1-1; 9 bases line up with TRBD1. The receptor comes from a man aged 65 to 85 in good health. CDR3 region: CSAFVQGAPNTEAFF. The CDR3 DNA is TGCAGTGCTTTCGTACAGGGGGCGCCGAACACTGAAGCTTTCTTT.